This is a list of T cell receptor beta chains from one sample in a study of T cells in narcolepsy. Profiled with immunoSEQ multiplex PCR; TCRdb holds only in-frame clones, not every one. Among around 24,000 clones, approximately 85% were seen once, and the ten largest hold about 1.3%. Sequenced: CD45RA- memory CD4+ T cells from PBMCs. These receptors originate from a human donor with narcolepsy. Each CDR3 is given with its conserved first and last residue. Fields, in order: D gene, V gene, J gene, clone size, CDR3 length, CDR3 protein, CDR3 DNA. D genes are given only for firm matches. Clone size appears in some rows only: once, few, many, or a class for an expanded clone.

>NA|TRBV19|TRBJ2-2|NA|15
CASSIPLSRTGELFF
TGTGCCAGTAGTATCCCCCTCTCTCGCACCGGGGAGCTGTTTTTT
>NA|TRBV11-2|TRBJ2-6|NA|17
CASSSLIGGSGANVLTF
TGTGCCAGCAGCTCCCTGATTGGGGGTTCTGGGGCCAACGTCCTGACTTTC
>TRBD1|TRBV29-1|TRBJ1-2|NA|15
CSVEIPGQGMDGYTF
TGCAGCGTTGAAATACCGGGACAGGGGATGGATGGCTACACCTTC
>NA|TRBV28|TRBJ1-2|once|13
CASSFDRQRGYTF
TGTGCCAGCAGTTTCGACCGGCAGAGGGGCTACACCTTC
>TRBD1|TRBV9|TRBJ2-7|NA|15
CASSVAPDRAHEQYF
TGTGCCAGCAGCGTAGCCCCCGACAGGGCCCACGAGCAGTACTTC
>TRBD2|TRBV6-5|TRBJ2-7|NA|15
CASSYSRTSFYEQYF
TGTGCCAGCAGTTACTCCAGGACTAGCTTCTACGAGCAGTACTTC
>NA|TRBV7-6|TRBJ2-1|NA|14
CASSLGGIYNEQFF
TGTGCCAGCAGCTTAGGTGGGATCTACAATGAGCAGTTCTTC
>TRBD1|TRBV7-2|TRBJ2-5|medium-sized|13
CASRRTGEETQYF
TGTGCCAGCAGACGGACAGGGGAAGAGACCCAGTACTTC
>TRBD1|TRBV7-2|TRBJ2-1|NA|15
CASSSTPTGDNEQFF
TGTGCCAGCAGCTCGACTCCAACAGGGGACAATGAGCAGTTCTTC
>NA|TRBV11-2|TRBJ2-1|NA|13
CASSLARYNEQFF
TGTGCCAGCAGCTTAGCCCGATACAATGAGCAGTTCTTC
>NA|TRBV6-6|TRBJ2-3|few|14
CASSYSYFTDTQYF
TGTGCCAGCAGTTACTCGTACTTCACAGATACGCAGTATTTT
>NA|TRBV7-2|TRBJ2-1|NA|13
CASSLAAASYEFF
TGTGCCAGCAGCTTAGCAGCGGCCTCTTACGAGTTCTTC
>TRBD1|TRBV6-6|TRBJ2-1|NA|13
CASSPTGANEQFF
TGTGCCAGCAGCCCTACAGGGGCCAATGAGCAGTTCTTC
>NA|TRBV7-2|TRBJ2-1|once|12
CASSLERNEQFF
TGTGCCAGCAGCTTAGAGAGGAATGAGCAGTTCTTC
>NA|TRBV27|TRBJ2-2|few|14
CATLKQGNTGELFF
TGTGCCACCCTGAAACAGGGTAACACCGGGGAGCTGTTTTTT
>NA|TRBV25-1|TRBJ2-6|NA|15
CASSESRAGANVLTF
TGTGCCAGCAGTGAAAGTAGGGCTGGGGCCAACGTCCTGACTTTC
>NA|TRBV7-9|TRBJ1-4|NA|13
CASSIGVNEKLFF
TGTGCCAGCAGCATAGGCGTTAATGAAAAACTGTTTTTT
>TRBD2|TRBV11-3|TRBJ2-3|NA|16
CASSPGLAGVADTQYF
TGTGCCAGCAGCCCAGGACTAGCGGGAGTAGCAGATACGCAGTATTTT
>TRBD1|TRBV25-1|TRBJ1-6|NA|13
CASRGTGLSPLHF
TGTGCCAGTAGAGGGACAGGGTTATCACCCCTCCACTTT
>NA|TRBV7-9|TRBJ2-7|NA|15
CASSFSGGRAYEQYF
TGTGCCAGCAGCTTTTCGGGGGGCCGAGCCTACGAGCAGTACTTC
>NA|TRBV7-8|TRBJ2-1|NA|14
CASSFRQAGNEQFF
TGTGCCAGCAGCTTTCGACAGGCTGGGAATGAGCAGTTCTTC
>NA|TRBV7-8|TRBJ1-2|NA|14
CASSFKEQTHGYTF
TGTGCCAGCAGCTTTAAGGAACAGACCCATGGCTACACCTTC
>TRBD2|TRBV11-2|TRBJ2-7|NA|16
CASSLAGLIKTYEQYF
TGTGCCAGCAGCTTAGCGGGACTAATAAAAACCTACGAGCAGTACTTC
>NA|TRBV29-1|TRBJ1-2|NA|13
CSVEPPLGYGYTF
TGCAGCGTTGAGCCACCCCTGGGCTATGGCTACACCTTC
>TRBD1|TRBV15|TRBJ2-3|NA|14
CATSSAQGADTQYF
TGTGCCACCAGCAGTGCCCAGGGGGCAGATACGCAGTATTTT
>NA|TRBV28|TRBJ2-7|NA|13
CASSFAILGEQYF
TGTGCCAGCAGTTTCGCCATCTTAGGCGAGCAGTACTTC
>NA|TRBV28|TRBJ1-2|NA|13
CASSGHRNYGYTF
TGTGCCAGCAGTGGGCACCGTAACTATGGCTACACCTTC
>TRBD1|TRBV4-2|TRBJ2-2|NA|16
CASSRQTGFEAGELFF
TGTGCCAGCAGCCGGCAGACAGGGTTCGAAGCCGGGGAGCTGTTTTTT
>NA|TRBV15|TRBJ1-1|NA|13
CATSLTRNTEAFF
TGTGCCACCAGCCTGACCCGTAACACTGAAGCTTTCTTT
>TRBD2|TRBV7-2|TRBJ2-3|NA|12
CASTQRGNTQYF
TGTGCCAGCACTCAGCGGGGCAATACGCAGTATTTT
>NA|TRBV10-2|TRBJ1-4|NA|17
CASSESVFRRPNEKLFF
TGCGCCAGCAGTGAGTCTGTTTTTCGGCGGCCTAATGAAAAACTGTTTTTT
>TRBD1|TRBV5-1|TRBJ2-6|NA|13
CASSFKQGSVLTF
TGCGCCAGCAGCTTCAAACAGGGGTCCGTCCTGACTTTC
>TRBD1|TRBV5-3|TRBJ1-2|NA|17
CARSLRDRGATNYGYTF
TGTGCCAGAAGCTTGCGTGACAGGGGGGCTACTAACTATGGCTACACCTTC
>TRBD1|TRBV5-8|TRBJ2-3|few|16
CASSSGQDTILNAQYF
TGTGCCAGCAGCTCTGGACAGGATACTATTCTTAATGCGCAGTATTTT
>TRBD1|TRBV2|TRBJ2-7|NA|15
CASSAWRTGTYEQYF
TGTGCCAGCAGCGCCTGGCGGACAGGGACCTACGAGCAGTACTTC
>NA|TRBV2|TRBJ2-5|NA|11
CASTARETQYF
TGTGCCAGCACCGCCCGGGAGACCCAGTACTTC
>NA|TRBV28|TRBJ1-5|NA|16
CASSPATRGSNQPQHF
TGTGCCAGCAGTCCTGCCACCAGGGGTAGCAATCAGCCCCAGCATTTT
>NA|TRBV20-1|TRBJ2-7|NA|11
CSGKGINEQYF
TGCAGTGGCAAGGGGATCAACGAGCAGTACTTC
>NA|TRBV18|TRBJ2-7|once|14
CASSPPGTGYEQYF
TGTGCCAGCTCACCACCTGGGACCGGCTACGAGCAGTACTTC
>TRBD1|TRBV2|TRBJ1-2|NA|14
CASMMGQGVGGYTF
TGTGCCAGCATGATGGGACAGGGCGTAGGAGGCTACACCTTC
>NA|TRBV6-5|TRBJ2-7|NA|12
CASSQPRGGQYF
TGTGCCAGCAGTCAGCCAAGGGGTGGGCAGTACTTC
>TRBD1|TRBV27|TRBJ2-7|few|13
CASRVTGGHEQYF
TGTGCCAGCAGGGTAACAGGGGGCCACGAGCAGTACTTC
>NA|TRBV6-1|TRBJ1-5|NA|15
CASSLGAQSSQPQHF
TGTGCCAGCAGTTTAGGAGCTCAGTCGTCGCAGCCCCAGCATTTT
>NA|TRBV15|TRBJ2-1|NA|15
CATSLIDSTYNEQFF
TGTGCCACCAGCCTTATTGACTCGACCTACAATGAGCAGTTCTTC
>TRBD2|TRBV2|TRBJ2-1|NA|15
CASKSGRESYNEQFF
TGTGCCAGCAAAAGCGGGAGGGAATCCTACAATGAGCAGTTCTTC
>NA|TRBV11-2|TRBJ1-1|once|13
CASSLDILGPHFF
TGTGCCAGCAGCTTAGATATATTAGGTCCGCATTTCTTT
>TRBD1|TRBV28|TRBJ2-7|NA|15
CASSFGQGFFGEQYF
TGTGCCAGCAGTTTCGGACAGGGTTTTTTTGGCGAGCAGTACTTC
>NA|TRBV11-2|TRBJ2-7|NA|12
CASRGATSEQYF
TGTGCCAGCCGAGGGGCAACATCCGAGCAGTACTTC
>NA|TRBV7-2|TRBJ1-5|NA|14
CASSFFGVNQPQHF
TGTGCCAGCAGCTTTTTTGGGGTTAACCAGCCCCAGCATTTT
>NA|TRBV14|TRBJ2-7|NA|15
CASSPIGQFDYEQYF
TGTGCCAGCAGCCCAATAGGACAGTTCGACTACGAGCAGTACTTC
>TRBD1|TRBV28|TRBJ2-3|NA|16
CASSPYPGGLSDTQYF
TGTGCCAGCAGTCCTTACCCAGGGGGCCTGTCAGATACGCAGTATTTT
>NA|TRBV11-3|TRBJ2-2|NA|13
CASSVGESGELFF
TGTGCCAGCAGCGTGGGCGAGTCCGGGGAGCTGTTTTTT
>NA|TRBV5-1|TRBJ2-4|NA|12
CASASGAGIQYF
TGCGCCAGCGCTTCGGGGGCGGGCATTCAGTACTTC
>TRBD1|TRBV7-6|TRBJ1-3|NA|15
CASSSGQGRGNTIYF
TGTGCCAGCAGCTCAGGACAGGGGAGAGGAAACACCATATATTTT
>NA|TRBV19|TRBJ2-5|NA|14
CASRLLVGAETQYF
TGTGCCAGTAGACTTCTCGTCGGAGCCGAGACCCAGTACTTC